These 27 T cell receptor beta chains were sequenced from one sample in a study of radiotherapy plus CTLA-4 blockade in lung cancer. Here immunoSEQ multiplex PCR was the method, and the copy in TCRdb shows in-frame clones only, minus some. Of 40,000 to 50,000 clones in the sample, 80% to 85% were seen once. Sequencing was performed on peripheral blood, taken from a patient treated with radiotherapy plus ipilimumab. These receptors were collected from a human donor with non-small cell lung cancer who had stable disease on radiotherapy plus ipilimumab.

The chain recombines TRBV4-3 with TRBJ2-6; a possible D gene is TRBD2 (6 bases). Germline CDR1 reads LGHNA; CDR2 reads YSLEER. V lost 1 base to trimming and J lost 2 bases, with 9 bases between them. The CDR3 consists of 16 residues. The CDR3 DNA is TGCGCCAGCAGCCAAGCAGGAGGGGCTGGGGCCAACGTCCTGACTTTC. It yields the protein CASSQAGGAGANVLTF.

This rearrangement joins TRBV7-3 to TRBJ2-3; tentative D call: TRBD2 (6 bases). Trimming removed 5 bases at V and 2 bases at J, with 14 bases between. The CDR3 is made up of 15 amino acids. The germline V gene has CDR1 SGHTA and CDR2 FQGTGA. Here the CDR3 DNA reads TGTGCCAGCAGCAACGGACTACCGAACACAGATACGCAGTATTTT. Translating gives CASSNGLPNTDTQYF.

The CDR3 protein is CASSLSGQVTEAFF. For the CDR3, the DNA is TGTGCCAGCAGTTTATCGGGACAGGTCACTGAAGCTTTCTTT. The chain joins TRBV28 to TRBJ1-1; TRBD1 aligns across 8 bases. V lost 1 base, J lost 4 bases, and 2 bases stayed unmatched. This CDR3 region has 14 residues. The V gene's germline CDR1 is MDHEN and CDR2 SYDVKM.

J is TRBJ1-2 and V is TRBV9; TRBD1 aligns across 9 bases. Germline V CDR1 and CDR2: SGDLS, YYNGEE. This CDR3 has 15 residues. Trimming at V came to 0 bases and at J to 4 bases, leaving 4 bases not matched to a gene. The CDR3 spells CASSVEGQGFYGYTF. For the CDR3, the DNA is TGTGCCAGCAGCGTAGAAGGACAGGGGTTCTATGGCTACACCTTC.

There are a few counts of this clone. The chain couples TRBV7-9 to TRBJ2-1, with D possibly being TRBD2 (6 bases). The V gene lost 4 bases and the J gene lost 5 bases, with 9 bases spanning the gap. This CDR3 is built from 13 residues. From germline, CDR1 is SEHNR and CDR2 FQNEAQ (reference sequence). The CDR3 nucleotides read TGTGCCAGCAGCTCGGGACTTAACAATGAGCAGTTCTTC. This translates into CASSSGLNNEQFF.

V gene TRBV27 combines with J gene TRBJ2-6; D call uncertain. With 2 bases removed from V and 2 bases from J, the gap between germline ends came to 4 bases. The CDR3 is 14 residues long. Per the germline V gene, CDR1 is MNHEY and CDR2 is SMNVEV (reference sequence). The CDR3 bases are TGTGCCAGCAGTTTAACAGCTGGGGCCAACGTCCTGACTTTC. It encodes CASSLTAGANVLTF.

This clone was recorded only once. This chain uses TRBV19 with TRBJ2-2, with TRBD1 matching over 7 bases. J was trimmed by 3 bases and V by 5 bases; bases with no gene match: 3. Germline V CDR1 and CDR2: LNHDA, SQIVND (reference sequence). This CDR3 has 14 residues. For the CDR3, the DNA is TGTGCCAGTAGTCCGGGACAGTACACCGGGGAGCTGTTTTTT. It is translated as CASSPGQYTGELFF.

The J gene is TRBJ2-5, the V gene TRBV7-2, with 10 positions matching TRBD1. The DNA end favors TRBJ2-7, so the J call may be wrong. Germline lookup yields CDR1 SGHTA and CDR2 FQGNSA. The CDR3 sequence is 13 residues long. The CDR3 DNA reads as TGTGCCAGCAGCCGGGACAGGGGTCTCGAGCAGTACTTC. Translation: CASSRDRGLEQYF.

V usage is TRBV27 and J usage is TRBJ2-7; 7 bases align to TRBD2. Germline assignment: CDR1 MNHEY and CDR2 SMNVEV (reference sequence). The J segment lost 3 bases and the V segment lost 6 bases, leaving 8 bases of the junction unmatched. The CDR3 loop spans 14 amino acids. CDR3 residues: CASRPQGGNYEQYF. The CDR3, as DNA: TGTGCCAGCAGGCCTCAGGGAGGGAACTACGAGCAGTACTTC.

The chain employs TRBV5-1 and TRBJ2-3, with 9 positions matching TRBD1. This CDR3 comprises 14 residues. Germline V gene lookup returns CDR1 SGHRS and CDR2 YFSETQ. V shed 4 bases, J shed 8 bases, and the junction held 8 bases outside the gene matches. The CDR3 loop reads CASSPGQGRSTQYF. The CDR3 coding sequence is TGCGCCAGCAGCCCAGGACAGGGGAGGAGTACGCAGTATTTT.

The chain employs TRBV9 and TRBJ2-5; 7 positions agree with TRBD2. The V segment lost 6 bases and the J segment 2 bases; nucleotides outside the gene matches: 7. The CDR3 totals 14 residues. Germline V gene data show CDR1 as SGDLS and CDR2 as YYNGEE. CDR3 protein: CASNRGGPQETQYF. In nucleotides, the CDR3 is TGTGCCAGCAACCGGGGAGGGCCTCAAGAGACCCAGTACTTC. The entire variable domain, with the rest obtained from reference TRBV9 and TRBJ2-5, is as follows: DSGVTQTPKHLITATGQRVTLRCSPRSGDLSVYWYQQSLDQGLQFLIQYYNGEERAKGNILERFSAQQFPDLHSELNLSSLELGDSALYFCASNRGGPQETQYFGPGTRLLVL.

V is TRBV30 and J is TRBJ1-2; the match to TRBD1 covers 7 bases. Trimming removed 4 bases from V and 1 base from J; junction bases left unmatched: 0. CDR3 length equals 12 residues. Germline V gene sequence: CDR1 GTSNPN, CDR2 SVGIG (reference sequence). CDR3 DNA sequence: TGTGCCTGGACAGGGGGTAACTATGGCTACACCTTC. Protein product: CAWTGGNYGYTF.

This chain links TRBV7-9 with TRBJ2-7; the D gene is possibly TRBD1 (6 bases). Germline CDR1 is SEHNR and CDR2 is FQNEAQ (reference sequence). Trimming left V 4 bases short and J 0 bases short, with 10 bases between. This CDR3 is 14 amino acids long. The CDR3 DNA sequence: TGTGCCAGCAGCTGGGGACAAAGCTCCTACGAGCAGTACTTC. It encodes CASSWGQSSYEQYF.

Only a few counts were recorded for this clone. This chain links TRBV7-2 with TRBJ2-7; TRBD1 agrees at 9 bases. CDR1 is SGHTA, CDR2 FQGNSA, per germline. This CDR3 is built from 14 residues. Losses at the gene ends were 5 bases for V and 2 bases for J; bases not matched to a gene: 4. Here the CDR3 DNA reads TGTGCCAGCAGCGAGGGACAGGGACCCTACGAGCAGTACTTC. It translates to CASSEGQGPYEQYF.

This chain joins TRBV25-1 and TRBJ2-1, with 15 bases aligning to TRBD2. The CDR3 spans 15 residues. Trimming at V came to 4 bases and at J to 9 bases, leaving 4 bases not matched to a gene. The germline CDR1 and CDR2 sequences are MGHDK and SYGVNS. DNA for the CDR3: TGTGCCAGCAGTGGGGGACTAGCGGGAGGAGTTGAGCAGTTCTTC. It is translated as CASSGGLAGGVEQFF.

This chain links TRBV11-2 with TRBJ2-1; 11 nucleotides match TRBD2. The CDR3 consists of 15 residues. J was trimmed by 7 bases and V by 5 bases; bases with no gene match: 7. Germline V gene sequence: CDR1 SGHAT, CDR2 FQNNGV. The CDR3, as DNA: TGTGCCAGCAGCCCTATAGCGGGAGGGGTAAATGAGCAGTTCTTC. This encodes CASSPIAGGVNEQFF.

The genes are TRBV27 and TRBJ2-7, with 8 bases matching TRBD2. This CDR3 is 16 amino acids long. Trimming cost V 6 bases and J 2 bases; bases outside gene matches: 12. Looked up from germline, CDR1 is MNHEY and CDR2 is SMNVEV (reference sequence). The CDR3 protein is CASRTFVAGRTYEQYF. The CDR3 DNA is TGTGCCAGCAGAACATTCGTAGCGGGGAGAACCTACGAGCAGTACTTC.

V gene TRBV27 combines with J gene TRBJ2-5; D may be TRBD1 (6 bases). The germline gives CDR1 MNHEY, CDR2 SMNVEV (reference sequence). The CDR3 is made up of 15 amino acids. V lost 6 bases and J 1 base, leaving 15 bases between the germline ends. The CDR3 spells CASRDPGHIQETQYF. CDR3 nucleotide sequence: TGTGCCAGCAGAGATCCGGGACACATCCAAGAGACCCAGTACTTC.

V and J are TRBV2 and TRBJ2-2; D possibly corresponds to TRBD1 (6 bases). The germline gives CDR1 SNHLY, CDR2 FYNNEI. The CDR3 covers 16 residues. The V gene lost 0 bases and the J gene lost 5 bases, with 13 bases spanning the gap. The CDR3: CASSEALGGRTGELFF. In nucleotides, the CDR3 is TGTGCCAGCAGTGAAGCGCTAGGGGGACGGACCGGGGAGCTGTTTTTT.

This rearrangement joins TRBV19 to TRBJ1-1; no clear D gene. The ends were cut back, 5 bases at V and 0 bases at J, with 7 bases in the middle. CDR1 is LNHDA and CDR2 is SQIVND in the germline V gene (reference sequence). The CDR3 loop spans 13 amino acids. The CDR3 loop reads CASSPSLNTEAFF. The CDR3 DNA reads TGTGCCAGTAGTCCCAGTCTGAACACTGAAGCTTTCTTT.

This clone has just a few counts. The V and J genes are TRBV29-1 and TRBJ2-7; D perhaps matches TRBD2 (5 bases). Deletions cut 5 bases from V and 11 bases from J, with 19 bases between. CDR3 size: 12 residues. The germline V gene encodes CDR1 SQVTM and CDR2 ANQGSEA. CDR3 DNA sequence: TGCAGCGTTCAGACGGCCGGATCCGGGGAGTACTTC. Translation gives CSVQTAGSGEYF.

V gene TRBV29-1 combines with J gene TRBJ2-3, with D possibly being TRBD2 (6 bases). The CDR3 is 15 residues long. The V gene's germline CDR1 is SQVTM and CDR2 ANQGSEA. Trimming pared 4 bases from V and 1 base from J, leaving 15 bases between. Here the CDR3 DNA reads TGCAGCGTTGCTGGGGCGTGGGGGGGCACAGATACGCAGTATTTT. It translates to CSVAGAWGGTDTQYF.

The chain recombines TRBV14 with TRBJ2-7; 8 nucleotides match TRBD1. The germline V gene encodes CDR1 SGHDN and CDR2 FVKESK. V dropped 0 bases and J dropped 4; count of bases not matched to a gene: 14. There are 18 residues in the CDR3. The CDR3 region has the DNA TGTGCCAGCAGCCAAGATTGGGGTTTGGCCGGACAGGGATACGAGCAGTACTTC. Protein product: CASSQDWGLAGQGYEQYF.

J is TRBJ2-2 and V is TRBV4-1, with 11 bases that match TRBD2. This CDR3 has 17 residues. With V trimmed by 1 base and J by 8 bases, 9 bases remained unmatched. The germline CDR1 and CDR2 sequences are MGHRA and YSYEKL. The CDR3 spells CASSQGLAGIGRGELFF. DNA for the CDR3: TGCGCCAGCAGCCAAGGACTAGCGGGAATCGGTCGAGGGGAGCTGTTTTTT.

The V call is TRBV10-1, the J call TRBJ1-1; no reliable D call. The germline V gene has CDR1 WNHNN and CDR2 SYGVQD (reference sequence). The CDR3 contains 15 residues. Between the trimmed V and J ends, which lost 2 bases and 1 base, there was a span of 11 bases. This CDR3 is CASSERGQSNTEAFF. In DNA form, the CDR3 reads TGCGCCAGCAGTGAGAGAGGGCAGTCGAACACTGAAGCTTTCTTT.

V usage is TRBV6-6 and J usage is TRBJ1-5; D not resolved. The CDR3 is 16 residues long. Germline lookup yields CDR1 MNHNY and CDR2 SVGAGI (reference sequence). Trimming removed 0 bases at V and 4 bases at J, with 13 bases between. The CDR3 region has the DNA TGTGCCAGCAGTTACTCGGAGGGCGGAATAAATCAGCCCCAGCATTTT. This sequence encodes CASSYSEGGINQPQHF.

The chain couples TRBV18 to TRBJ2-1; 7 bases match TRBD2. This CDR3 has 13 amino acids. V trimming: 0 bases; J trimming: 15 bases; junction bases outside the gene matches: 8. CDR1 and CDR2 (germline): KGHSH, LQKENI. CDR3 bases: TGTGCCAGCTCACCACCGCAGCGGGACGGGGCGTTCTTC. Translated, it gives CASSPPQRDGAFF.